This T cell receptor (beta chain) was obtained from a study of blood T cell repertoires in COVID-19 (dated by TCRdb to 2018 to 2021). General notes on the study: The collaborator samples originated in the United States, Italy and Spain and spanned the acute and convalescent phases of COVID-19. Where HLA class I and class II types were available, the types were taken from metadata supplied by the sample provider, not from assay-based typing. The samples were drawn from two sources: the first 160 participants of the ongoing ImmuneRACE study, and 1,000 to 1,500 subjects contributed by 6 global collaborators. The sample metadata nearly always contained a de-identified subject ID, COVID-19 status, age in years and sex. The repertoires were made available in a free public database intended to serve as a resource for research on the immune response to SARS-CoV-2. The prospective study material was composed of cDNA or gDNA derived from T cells, B-cell-depleted T cells, or PBMCs. Deeply sampled blood TCRbeta repertoires from subjects exposed to, actively infected with, or recovered from COVID-19 were included in the dataset.

What the work shows at the level of the full study, not this receptor alone: The amount of clinical and demographic metadata varied by source and participant and was provided uncurated.

For this clone: Which antigen it targets is not known. No much larger clonotype is one base removed from it; base qualities were not supplied.

TCRbeta CDR3 regions were amplified from genomic DNA by means of the immunoSEQ Assay, a bias-controlled multiplex PCR. Turning to the authors' computational methods: Nucleated cell counts per sample were estimated from amplification of reference gene primers within the assay. To quantify the absolute abundance of each unique TCRbeta CDR3 rearrangement, sequence reads were collapsed and filtered. Productive Simpson clonality was computed per sample as the square root of Simpson's diversity index over productive rearrangements. TCRdb stores this immuneACCESS table with in-frame sequences only. Part of the clones is absent; in the studies checked, under half of the shortfall reflects unresolved V genes, and no reason is known for the rest. V, J and clone size are those of that table, while D and trimming were read from the DNA. For this sample the table gives 65,000 or so clones, of which 90% were detected only once. The top ten hold around 1.3% of the sample.

Whole blood was collected in K2EDTA tubes by collaborating institutions according to the institutions' own protocols. For TCRbeta analysis, collaborator samples were shipped as frozen whole blood, as isolated PBMCs, or as DNA extracted from either sample type. The germline V gene sets CDR1 to SGHRS and CDR2 to YFSETQ. The CDR3 covers 15 residues, taking in both the cysteine and the phenylalanine. Only the CDR3 part of the read is kept: 45 bases, read in frame from the first base. At the junction V is shortened by 3 bases and J by 5 bases; bases outside the gene matches: 6. Sequences were obtained from peripheral blood. The chain employs TRBV5-1 and TRBJ2-5; 11 junctional bases match TRBD1. The receptor was derived from a man aged 55 to 70 with acute or convalescent COVID-19. The CDR3 region: CASSSGQGAQETQYF. The bases are TGCGCCAGCAGCTCAGGACAGGGGGCACAGGAGACCCAGTACTTC.